This T cell receptor (beta chain) was recorded in a study of blood T cell repertoires in COVID-19. This clone was recorded once. Profiled with immunoSEQ multiplex PCR; TCRdb holds only in-frame clones, not every one. Seen here are roughly 160,000 clones, approximately 88% observed once, and the top ten hold under 3.5%. Germline V gives CDR1 KGHSH, CDR2 LQKENI. Trimming removed 2 bases from V and 2 bases from J, with 11 bases in between. The CDR3 spans 15 residues. V is TRBV18 and J is TRBJ2-3; perhaps TRBD1 as D (6 bases). This receptor was identified in a woman aged 55-69 years with acute or convalescent COVID-19. The specimen was peripheral blood. As DNA, the CDR3 is TGTGCCAGCTCACCAATCAGGGGATCCACAGATACGCAGTATTTT. This codes for CASSPIRGSTDTQYF.